Listed below are T cell receptor beta chains from one sample, sequenced in a study of blood T cells in healthy people across ages. TCRdb used MiXCR to reprocess the 5' RACE reads, holding one entry per CDR3 protein. In the table there are about 1.8 million distinct CDR3 sequences, around 50% of which are singletons. Sequenced sample: blood. Every receptor here comes from a woman aged 40 to 55 in good health. Both conserved end residues are part of each CDR3. The D gene is left open where the match is weak. Size is stated for part of the rows, as once, few or many counts, or as a class when the clone is expanded.

NA TRBJ2-3 TRBD2 TRBV2 TGTGCCAGCAGTGAACTGTCGCCGGGACTAGATCCAGATACGCAGTATTTT CASSELSPGLDPDTQYF
NA TRBJ2-5 NA TRBV28 TGTGCCAGCGGGGGGGCCAGGGTGGTACAGACCCAGTACTTC CASGGARVVQTQYF
NA TRBJ2-1 TRBD2 TRBV20-1 TGCAGTGCGAAGGTAGCGGGGGTAAGGAATGAGCAGTTCTTC CSAKVAGVRNEQFF
NA TRBJ2-3 NA TRBV6-2/TRBV6-3 TGTGCCAGCAGCCGTATAGATACGCAGTATTTT CASSRIDTQYF
once TRBJ1-2 TRBD1 TRBV12-3/TRBV12-4 TGTGCCAGCAATGGGGACAGATACTGTAACTATGGCTACACCTTC CASNGDRYCNYGYTF
NA TRBJ2-5 NA TRBV6-1 TGTGCCAGCAGTGAACTAAGGGCGGGGGAGACCCAGTACTTC CASSELRAGETQYF
few TRBJ2-3 NA TRBV24-1 TGTGCCACCAGTGACTCTACAGGAGTCACAGATACGCAGTATTTT CATSDSTGVTDTQYF
NA TRBJ2-3 TRBD2 TRBV2 TGTGCCAGCACCCGTGTCGCGGGGGGGCTCACAGATACGCAGTATTTT CASTRVAGGLTDTQYF
NA TRBJ1-2 TRBD1 TRBV7-3 TGTGCCAGCAGCTTAACCGGGACAGATCTGGGCTACACCTTC CASSLTGTDLGYTF
NA TRBJ1-1 NA TRBV11-1 TGTGCCAGTAGCTTAGGCCAGGGAGACACTGAAGCTTTCTTT CASSLGQGDTEAFF
few TRBJ2-3 TRBD2 TRBV5-1 TGCGCCAGCAGCTTGGTACCTAGCGGGGGCGCAGATACGCAGTATTTT CASSLVPSGGADTQYF
NA TRBJ2-1 TRBD1 TRBV6-5 TGTGCCTCCTCGGTCTCAGGGGGCAGTGAGCAGTTCTTC CASSVSGGSEQFF
NA TRBJ1-2 NA TRBV7-2 TGTGCCAGCAGCTTAGTGCAGATGAACTATGGCTACACCTTC CASSLVQMNYGYTF
NA TRBJ2-3 TRBD2 TRBV5-1 TGCGCCAGCAGCTTGGGGACCTCTAGCGGTAGCACAGATACGCAGTATTTT CASSLGTSSGSTDTQYF
NA TRBJ2-7 TRBD1 TRBV27 TGTGTCAGCAGTCCGCCGACAGGGGTCTACGAGCAGTACTTC CVSSPPTGVYEQYF
NA TRBJ1-2 NA TRBV6-6 TGTGCCAGCAGTGACCTAACTAATGATGGCTACACCTTC CASSDLTNDGYTF
NA TRBJ2-4 NA TRBV3-1 TGTGCCAGCAGCCCGTTTGAGGGAAACATTCAGTACTTC CASSPFEGNIQYF
NA TRBJ2-5 TRBD1 TRBV4-2 TGTGCCAGCAGCCAAATACAGGGGGAGATGGAGACCCAGTACTTC CASSQIQGEMETQYF
few TRBJ1-2 NA TRBV29-1 TGCAGCGTAGGCAGCGGAATATATGGCTACACCTTC CSVGSGIYGYTF
NA TRBJ2-1 TRBD1 TRBV5-1 TGCGCCACCTCGGAACCGGGACAGGGTTACAATGAGCAGTTCTTC CATSEPGQGYNEQFF
once TRBJ2-1 NA TRBV4-1 TGCGCCAGCAGCCAATCAAGCGGTAGCTCCTACAATGAGCAGTTCTTC CASSQSSGSSYNEQFF
NA TRBJ2-1 NA TRBV7-7 TGTGCTAGCAGCTTAGGCCCCGACGGGACCGGGTACAATGAGCAGTTCTTC CASSLGPDGTGYNEQFF
few TRBJ1-2 TRBD1 TRBV6-6 TGTGCCAGCAGTGGGATCCGGGACAGGGCTAATGGCTACACCTTC CASSGIRDRANGYTF
NA TRBJ2-7 TRBD1 TRBV10-3 TGTGCCATTAAGACAGGGTCAGCCTACGGGCAGTACTTC CAIKTGSAYGQYF
NA TRBJ2-5 TRBD2 TRBV9 TGTGCCAGCAGCGTTGTAGCGGGGGGGCCGGTAGAGACCCAGTACTTC CASSVVAGGPVETQYF
NA TRBJ2-7 TRBD1 TRBV29-1 TGCAGCGTTGAAGGGGTAGGACAGGGATCCTACGAGCAGTACTTC CSVEGVGQGSYEQYF
NA TRBJ1-1 NA TRBV18 TGTGCCAGCTCACCGCAATTGCAGGGTGGCGGCACTGAAGCTTTCTTT CASSPQLQGGGTEAFF
few TRBJ2-3 NA TRBV6-1 TGTGCCAGCAGTGGCCTGTTTCGAGATACGCAGTATTTT CASSGLFRDTQYF
NA TRBJ2-6 NA TRBV28 TGTGCCAGCAGTTTATGGTCTGGGACACTGAGCTCTGGGGCCAACGTCCTGACTTTC CASSLWSGTLSSGANVLTF
once TRBJ1-1 TRBD1 TRBV6-6 TGTGCCAGCAGTTTCCCGGGACAGGGCACTGAAGCTTTCTTT CASSFPGQGTEAFF
few TRBJ2-3 TRBD1 TRBV4-2 TGTGCCAGCAGCGCCAGAACAGGGGGCGGCCCAGATACGCAGTATTTT CASSARTGGGPDTQYF
few TRBJ2-3 TRBD2 TRBV20-1 TGCAGTGCTAGAGGTCTAGCGGGTCCCTTGGGAGATACGCAGTATTTT CSARGLAGPLGDTQYF
NA TRBJ2-7 TRBD1 TRBV5-1 TGCGCCAGCAGCTTGGCAGGGACAGTTCCATACGAGCAGTACTTC CASSLAGTVPYEQYF
once TRBJ2-1 NA TRBV29-1 TGCAGCGTTGAAGACCTACAGGGATACAATGAGCAGTTCTTC CSVEDLQGYNEQFF
NA TRBJ1-2 TRBD1 TRBV28 TGTGCCAGCAGTTCCGACCCGACAGGGAACTATGGCTACACCTTC CASSSDPTGNYGYTF
NA TRBJ2-3 TRBD2 TRBV27 TGTGCCAGCAGTTTACCGGCTAGCGGGGGCCCTAGGACAGATACGCAGTATTTT CASSLPASGGPRTDTQYF
NA TRBJ2-3 NA TRBV7-2 TGTGCCAGCAGCATGAGACAGCGCACAGATACGCAGTATTTT CASSMRQRTDTQYF
NA TRBJ1-2 NA TRBV4-3 TGCGCCAGCAGCCAAGGGGAGGGTCAGAACTATGGCTACACCTTC CASSQGEGQNYGYTF
NA TRBJ1-2 NA TRBV3-1 TGTGCCAGCAGGAACCGGGACACCCTTAACTATGGCTACACCTTC CASRNRDTLNYGYTF